This T cell receptor beta chain was identified during a study of T cells in Graves' hyperthyroidism and ophthalmopathy. Findings and limits, study-wide: Most expanded thyroid clonotypes above 0.001 also appeared in blood.

This clonotype was seen only a few times. Its cognate antigen is unknown. The PBMCs were taken from roughly 10 ml of fresh peripheral blood. Germline CDR1 is SEHNR and CDR2 is FQNEAQ (reference sequence). The CDR3 extends over 17 amino acids. V lost 1 base, J lost 0 bases, and 13 bases lay in between. RNA transcripts provided the source from which TCR beta CDR3 regions were amplified. RT-PCR in the first round (using the HTBI primer set) targeted the TCR CDR3. TCRdb passed the multiplex PCR reads through MiXCR, listing each CDR3 protein once. Here the sample spans 400,000 to 500,000 distinct CDR3 sequences, roughly 15% being singletons.

The rearrangement links TRBV7-9 to TRBJ2-4, with D possibly being TRBD1 or TRBD2 (5 bases each). The sequencing input was blood. This receptor was identified in a man aged 18 to 29 with Graves' ophthalmopathy. CDR3 loop: CASSLVGDGLAKNIQYF. The CDR3 coding sequence is TGTGCCAGCAGCTTAGTTGGGGACGGTCTAGCCAAAAACATTCAGTACTTC.